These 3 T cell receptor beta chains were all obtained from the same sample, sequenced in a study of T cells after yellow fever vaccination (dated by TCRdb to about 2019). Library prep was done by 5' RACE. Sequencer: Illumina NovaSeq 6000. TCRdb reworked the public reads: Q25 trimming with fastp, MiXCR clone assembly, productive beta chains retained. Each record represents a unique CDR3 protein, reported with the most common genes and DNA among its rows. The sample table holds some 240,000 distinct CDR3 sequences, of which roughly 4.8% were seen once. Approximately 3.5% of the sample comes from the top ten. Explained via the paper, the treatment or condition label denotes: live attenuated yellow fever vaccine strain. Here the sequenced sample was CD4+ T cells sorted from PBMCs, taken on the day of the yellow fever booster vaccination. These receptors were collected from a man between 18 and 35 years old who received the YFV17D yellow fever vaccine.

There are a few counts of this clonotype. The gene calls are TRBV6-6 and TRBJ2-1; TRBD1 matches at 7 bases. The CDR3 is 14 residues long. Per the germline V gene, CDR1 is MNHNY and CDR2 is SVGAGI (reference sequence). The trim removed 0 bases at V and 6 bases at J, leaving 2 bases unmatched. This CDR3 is CASSYSTGTNEQFF. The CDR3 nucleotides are TGTGCCAGCAGTTACTCGACAGGGACCAATGAGCAGTTCTTC.

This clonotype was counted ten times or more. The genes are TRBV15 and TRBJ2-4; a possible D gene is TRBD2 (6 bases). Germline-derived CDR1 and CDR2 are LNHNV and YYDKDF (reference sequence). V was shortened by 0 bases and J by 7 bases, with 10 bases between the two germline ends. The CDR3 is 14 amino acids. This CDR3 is CATSRDNGGNIQYF. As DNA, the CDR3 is TGTGCCACCAGCAGAGATAATGGGGGGAACATTCAGTACTTC.

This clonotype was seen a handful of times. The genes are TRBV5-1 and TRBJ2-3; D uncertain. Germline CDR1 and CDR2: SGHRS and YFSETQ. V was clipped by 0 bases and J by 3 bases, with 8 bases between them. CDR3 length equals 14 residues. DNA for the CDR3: TGCGCCAGCAGCTTGGTTCAACGAACAGATACGCAGTATTTT. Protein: CASSLVQRTDTQYF.